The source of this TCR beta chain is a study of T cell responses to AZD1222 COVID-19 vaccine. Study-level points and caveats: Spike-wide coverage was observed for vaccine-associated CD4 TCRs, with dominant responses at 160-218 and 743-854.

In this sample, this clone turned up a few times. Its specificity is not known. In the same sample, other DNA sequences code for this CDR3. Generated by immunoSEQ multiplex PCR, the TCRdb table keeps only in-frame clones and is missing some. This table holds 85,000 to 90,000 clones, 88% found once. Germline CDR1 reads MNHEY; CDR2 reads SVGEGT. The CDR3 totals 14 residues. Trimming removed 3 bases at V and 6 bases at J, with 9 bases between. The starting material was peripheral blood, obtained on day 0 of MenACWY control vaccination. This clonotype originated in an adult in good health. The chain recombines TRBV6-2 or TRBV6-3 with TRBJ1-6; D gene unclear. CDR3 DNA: TGTGCCAGCAGTTATAAGTTGGGTAATTCACCCCTCCACTTT. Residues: CASSYKLGNSPLHF.